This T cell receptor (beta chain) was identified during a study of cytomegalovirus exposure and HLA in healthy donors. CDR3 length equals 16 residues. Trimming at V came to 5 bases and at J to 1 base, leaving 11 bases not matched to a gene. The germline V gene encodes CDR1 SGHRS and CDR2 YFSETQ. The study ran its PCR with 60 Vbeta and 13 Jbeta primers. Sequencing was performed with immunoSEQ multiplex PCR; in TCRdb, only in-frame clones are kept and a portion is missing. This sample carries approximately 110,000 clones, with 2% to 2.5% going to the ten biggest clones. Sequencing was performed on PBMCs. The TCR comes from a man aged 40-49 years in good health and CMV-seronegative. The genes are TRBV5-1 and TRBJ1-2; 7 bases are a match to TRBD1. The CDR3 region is CASRPEPGTVNYGYTF. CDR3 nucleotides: TGCGCCAGCAGACCCGAACCCGGGACAGTTAACTATGGCTACACCTTC. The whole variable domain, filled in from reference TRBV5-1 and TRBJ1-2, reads KAGVTQTPRYLIKTRGQQVTLSCSPISGHRSVSWYQQTPGQGLQFLFEYFSETQRNKGNFPGRFSGRQFSNSRSEMNVSTLELGDSALYLCASRPEPGTVNYGYTFGSGTRLTVV.